The 21 T cell receptor beta chains presented below share a single source sample, sequenced in a study of shared clonotypes between healthy human individuals. Profiling relied on immunoSEQ multiplex PCR, and the TCRdb table lists in-frame clones only, not all of them. The sample has about 1 million clones, about 75% seen once; the top ten hold roughly 1.4%. The sequencing sample was made of memory CD4+ T cells sorted from blood. The subset: CD45RA-negative fraction. These receptors were taken from a man in his late teens or twenties in good health.

This clone showed up just once. V is TRBV2 and J is TRBJ1-6, with D possibly TRBD1 on 5 matching bases. This CDR3 region has 13 residues. Per the germline V gene, CDR1 is SNHLY and CDR2 is FYNNEI. V lost 7 bases, J lost 7 bases, and 11 bases lay in between. Here the CDR3 reads CASNYRGNSPLHF. The CDR3 bases are TGTGCCAGCAATTATCGGGGGAATTCACCCCTCCACTTT.

This chain uses TRBV5-1 with TRBJ2-3, with D uncertain. V lost 0 bases, J lost 2 bases, and 7 bases lay in between. This CDR3 contains 14 residues. Germline loops: CDR1 SGHRS, CDR2 YFSETQ. CDR3 amino acids: CASSLEQLTDTQYF. The CDR3 region has the DNA TGCGCCAGCAGCTTGGAACAGCTCACAGATACGCAGTATTTT.

The J gene is TRBJ2-7, the V gene TRBV10-3; 13 bases line up with TRBD2. J lost 5 bases, V lost 6 bases, and 4 bases had no gene match. The CDR3 spans 14 residues. The germline V gene has CDR1 ENHRY and CDR2 SYGVKD. CDR3 residues: CAISGTSGINEQYF. CDR3 nucleotide sequence: TGTGCCATCAGCGGGACTAGCGGGATTAACGAGCAGTACTTC.

The CDR3: CAWTLERAPNEKLFF. In nucleotides, the CDR3 is TGTGCCTGGACACTTGAGAGGGCCCCTAATGAAAAACTGTTTTTT. This chain connects TRBV30 to TRBJ1-4; D uncertain. The germline V gene encodes CDR1 GTSNPN and CDR2 SVGIG (reference sequence). This CDR3 spans 15 amino acids. V was trimmed by 4 bases and J by 3 bases, leaving 15 bases between them.

Only one count was recorded for this clone. A single base separates this from a much larger clone, so it may be a read error. The chain couples TRBV7-2 to TRBJ2-5, with D unresolved. The CDR3 extends over 14 amino acids. Germline V gives CDR1 SGHTA, CDR2 FQGNSA. CDR3 DNA: TGTGCCAGCAGCTTTAGGGCCCGGCAAGAGACCCGGTACTTC. It specifies CASSFRARQETRYF.

The rearrangement links TRBV2 to TRBJ2-3; 8 bases align to TRBD1. The germline V gene has CDR1 SNHLY and CDR2 FYNNEI. This CDR3 spans 16 amino acids. Germline trimming cut 1 base from V and 3 bases from J; bases unmatched to any gene: 6. The CDR3 DNA follows: TGTGCCAGCAGTGAAGGGCAGGGGGCAAGGACAGATACGCAGTATTTT. Protein sequence: CASSEGQGARTDTQYF. Using reference TRBV2 and TRBJ2-3 for the parts outside the CDR3, the full variable domain is EPEVTQTPSHQVTQMGQEVILRCVPISNHLYFYWYRQILGQKVEFLVSFYNNEISEKSEIFDDQFSVERPDGSNFTLKIRSTKLEDSAMYFCASSEGQGARTDTQYFGPGTRLTVL.

This clone was counted between two and nine times. This chain links TRBV2 with TRBJ2-7, with TRBD2 identical over 11 bases. CDR3 length equals 14 residues. The germline CDR1 and CDR2 sequences are SNHLY and FYNNEI. With V trimmed by 4 bases and J by 5 bases, 4 bases remained unmatched. This CDR3 reads CASSGPGLADEQYF. CDR3 bases: TGTGCCAGCAGTGGGCCGGGACTAGCGGACGAGCAGTACTTC.

This chain links TRBV10-2 with TRBJ2-2; D unclear. The CDR3 has 12 residues. The germline CDR1 and CDR2 sequences are WSHSY and SAAADI. Trimming took 3 bases from V and 6 from J, leaving 5 bases between them. CDR3 DNA: TGCGCCAGCAGTGACGGGCCCGGGGAGCTGTTTTTT. Translating it yields CASSDGPGELFF.

CDR3 in DNA: TGTGCCAGCAGTAGCAACGAGGGAAGCAATCAGCCCCAGCATTTT. It yields the protein CASSSNEGSNQPQHF. The chain combines TRBV6-6 with TRBJ1-5, with unresolved D. Germline loops: CDR1 MNHNY, CDR2 SVGAGI (reference sequence). The CDR3 sequence is 15 residues long. Deletions cut 5 bases from V and 1 base from J, with 12 bases between.

V usage is TRBV6-1 and J usage is TRBJ2-2; D is unresolved. Germline CDR1 is MNHNS and CDR2 is SASEGT. The CDR3 has 13 residues. The V end lost 1 base, the J end lost 9 bases, and 9 bases lay between the germline ends. CDR3 coding DNA: TGTGCCAGCAGTGAAGTGTCGACCAGGGAGCTGTTTTTT. Protein: CASSEVSTRELFF.

Worth noting for this clone: This CDR3 is also generated by other DNA sequences in the sample. This rearrangement joins TRBV9 to TRBJ2-1, with D unresolved. The CDR3 has 12 residues. The germline V gene has CDR1 SGDLS and CDR2 YYNGEE. Between the trimmed V and J ends, which lost 3 bases and 4 bases, there was a span of 5 bases. CDR3 sequence: CASSAQYNEQFF. DNA for the CDR3: TGTGCCAGCAGCGCTCAATACAATGAGCAGTTCTTC. The variable domain in full, completed from reference TRBV9 and TRBJ2-1, reads DSGVTQTPKHLITATGQRVTLRCSPRSGDLSVYWYQQSLDQGLQFLIQYYNGEERAKGNILERFSAQQFPDLHSELNLSSLELGDSALYFCASSAQYNEQFFGPGTRLTVL.

The V call is TRBV7-9, the J call TRBJ1-2; D remains unclear. The CDR3 consists of 13 residues. Trimming shortened V by 3 bases and J by 4 bases, and 9 bases separated the two germline ends. Germline loops: CDR1 SEHNR, CDR2 FQNEAQ (reference sequence). The CDR3 reads CASSFNGPYGYTF. Here the CDR3 DNA reads TGTGCCAGCAGCTTCAACGGCCCCTATGGCTACACCTTC.

The chain employs TRBV2 and TRBJ1-6, with 8 bases identical to TRBD1. Germline CDR1 is SNHLY and CDR2 is FYNNEI. The CDR3 runs to 14 residues. V gave up 7 bases and J gave up 8 bases; unmatched junction bases: 7. The CDR3 sequence: CASTGGTGHSPLHF. DNA for the CDR3: TGTGCCAGCACTGGAGGGACAGGCCATTCACCCCTCCACTTT. Together with reference TRBV2 and TRBJ1-6, the CDR3 gives the full variable domain: EPEVTQTPSHQVTQMGQEVILRCVPISNHLYFYWYRQILGQKVEFLVSFYNNEISEKSEIFDDQFSVERPDGSNFTLKIRSTKLEDSAMYFCASTGGTGHSPLHFGNGTRLTVT.

The chain is built from TRBV6-6 and TRBJ1-5; D is unclear. V lost 5 bases, J lost 1 base, and 15 bases lay in between. Germline assignment: CDR1 MNHNY and CDR2 SVGAGI (reference sequence). The CDR3 has 16 amino acids. For the CDR3, the DNA is TGTGCCAGCAGTCTAAACTCGTGGGAAAGCAATCAGCCCCAGCATTTT. This encodes CASSLNSWESNQPQHF.

With respect to this clone: Just one base apart from a much larger clone, this may be a read error. J is TRBJ2-5 and V is TRBV25-1, with TRBD1 matching over 7 bases. The better agreement between TRBJ2-7 and the DNA end casts doubt on the J call. CDR1 and CDR2 from the germline V gene are MGHDK and SYGVNS. This CDR3 has 14 residues. CDR3 protein: CASSRTGTSYEQYF. The CDR3 coding sequence is TGTGCCAGCAGCCGGACAGGAACCTCCTACGAGCAGTACTTC.

This chain connects TRBV5-4 to TRBJ1-2; 10 nucleotides align to TRBD1. With 3 bases clipped from V and 8 bases from J, the junction kept 7 bases outside the gene matches. The germline CDR1 and CDR2 sequences are SGHNT and YYREEE (reference sequence). The CDR3 loop spans 14 amino acids. The CDR3 loop is CASSSRDRGGGYTF. The DNA for the CDR3 is TGTGCCAGCAGCTCCCGGGACAGGGGAGGGGGCTACACCTTC.

A note on this clone: This same CDR3 is encoded by further DNA sequences in the sample. This chain joins TRBV5-4 and TRBJ2-1; D remains unclear. Germline V gene sequence: CDR1 SGHNT, CDR2 YYREEE (reference sequence). Trimming removed 0 bases at V and 6 bases at J, with 4 bases between. The CDR3 spans 12 residues. This chain's CDR3 is CASSLDSNEQFF. CDR3 coding DNA: TGTGCCAGCAGCTTGGATAGCAATGAGCAGTTCTTC.

The rearrangement links TRBV19 to TRBJ2-2; D assignment may be TRBD1 or TRBD2 (5 bases each). Germline CDR1 is LNHDA and CDR2 is SQIVND (reference sequence). Between the trimmed V and J ends, which lost 6 bases and 6 bases, there was a span of 14 bases. This CDR3 spans 14 amino acids. The DNA of the CDR3 is TGTGCCAGTAGGAGGGGCCCTAACTCCGGGGAGCTGTTTTTT. It codes for CASRRGPNSGELFF.

This chain's CDR3 is CAWGLGGTDTQYF. CDR3 in DNA: TGTGCCTGGGGATTAGGGGGCACAGATACGCAGTATTTT. The chain has TRBV30 and TRBJ2-3; possibly TRBD1 for D (5 bases). In germline, CDR1 is GTSNPN, CDR2 SVGIG (reference sequence). The V gene lost 5 bases and the J gene lost 1 base, with 10 bases spanning the gap. This CDR3 is 13 amino acids long.

The chain is built from TRBV7-2 and TRBJ2-5, with 7 bases lining up with TRBD1. CDR1 is SGHTA, CDR2 FQGNSA, per germline. This CDR3 comprises 13 residues. Losses at the gene ends were 3 bases for V and 4 bases for J; bases not matched to a gene: 2. The CDR3 DNA is TGTGCCAGCAGCTTGGGGACAGTAGAGACCCAGTACTTC. Amino acid sequence: CASSLGTVETQYF. The full variable domain, its missing parts supplied by reference TRBV7-2 and TRBJ2-5, is GAGVSQSPSNKVTEKGKDVELRCDPISGHTALYWYRQSLGQGLEFLIYFQGNSAPDKSGLPSDRFSAERTGGSVSTLTIQRTQQEDSAVYLCASSLGTVETQYFGPGTRLLVL.

V is TRBV6-5 and J is TRBJ1-2; TRBD1 agrees at 10 bases. The CDR3 extends over 14 amino acids. The ends lost 7 bases at V and 8 bases at J; junction bases unmatched: 10. Germline lookup yields CDR1 MNHEY and CDR2 SVGAGI. For the CDR3, the DNA is TGTGCCAGCAAAAATCCGGGACAGGGGATCGGCTACACCTTC. It codes for CASKNPGQGIGYTF.